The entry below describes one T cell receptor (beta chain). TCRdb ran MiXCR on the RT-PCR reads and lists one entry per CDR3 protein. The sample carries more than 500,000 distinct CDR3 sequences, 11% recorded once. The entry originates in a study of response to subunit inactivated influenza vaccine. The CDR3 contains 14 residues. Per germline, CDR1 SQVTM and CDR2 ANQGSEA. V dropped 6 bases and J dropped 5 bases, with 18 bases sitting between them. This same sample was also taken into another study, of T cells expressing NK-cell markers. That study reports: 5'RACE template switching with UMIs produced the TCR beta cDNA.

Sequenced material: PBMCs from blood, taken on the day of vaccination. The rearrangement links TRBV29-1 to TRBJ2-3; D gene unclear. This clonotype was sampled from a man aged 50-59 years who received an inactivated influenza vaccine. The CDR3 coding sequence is TGCAGCGTCAAGTTGGCGTCCTTGGTAGATACGCAGTATTTT. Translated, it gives CSVKLASLVDTQYF.